The 16 T cell receptor beta chains below come from one sample, sequenced in a study of cytomegalovirus exposure and HLA in healthy donors. Vbeta (60) and Jbeta (13) primers were used in the PCR. TCRdb's copy holds only in-frame clones and misses some; the assay was immunoSEQ multiplex PCR. The data contain about 240,000 clones, approximately 80% of them singletons. The sample consisted of PBMCs. The source of these receptors is a woman aged 55-70 years in good health and CMV-seropositive.

The chain links TRBV10-2 to TRBJ1-1; D might be TRBD1 (6 bases). V lost 3 bases and J 0 bases, leaving 8 bases between the germline ends. From germline, CDR1 is WSHSY and CDR2 SAAADI. This CDR3 comprises 14 residues. CDR3 DNA sequence: TGCGCCAGCAGTGACGGGACAATGAACACTGAAGCTTTCTTT. Its protein product is CASSDGTMNTEAFF.

In this sample, this clone turned up once. One end of the junction fails to match germline, which may point to a read error. The CDR3 is CSSSLDRAKAFF. CDR3 nucleotide sequence: TGTTCCAGCAGCTTGGACAGGGCGAAAGCTTTCTTT. The V call is TRBV7-9, the J call TRBJ1-1; 8 nucleotides match TRBD1. Looked up from germline, CDR1 is SEHNR and CDR2 is FQNEAQ (reference sequence). CDR3 size: 12 residues.

This clone was found once. The chain employs TRBV29-1 and TRBJ1-2; 8 positions agree with TRBD1. Germline V gene data show CDR1 as SQVTM and CDR2 as ANQGSEA. The CDR3 loop spans 13 amino acids. The J segment lost 4 bases and the V segment lost 4 bases, leaving 5 bases of the junction unmatched. This CDR3 is CSVVPDRGYGYTF. The CDR3 DNA reads TGCAGCGTTGTACCTGACAGGGGCTATGGCTACACCTTC.

The chain recombines TRBV9 with TRBJ2-7, with D perhaps TRBD2 (7 bases). Germline V CDR1 and CDR2: SGDLS, YYNGEE. V was shortened by 3 bases and J by 5 bases, with 30 bases between the two germline ends. The CDR3 runs to 19 residues. CDR3 amino acids: CASSGEGGETIGPFDEQYF. Written as DNA, the CDR3 is TGTGCCAGCAGCGGGGAGGGGGGGGAGACCATCGGCCCCTTCGACGAGCAGTACTTC.

V usage is TRBV6-6 and J usage is TRBJ2-5; 10 bases fit TRBD2. The CDR3 is 14 residues long. CDR1 is MNHNY, CDR2 SVGAGI, per germline (reference sequence). J gave up 6 bases and V 9 bases, and 10 bases lay outside the gene matches. The CDR3 sequence: CASRGSGREKTQYF. CDR3 in DNA: TGTGCCAGTCGGGGGAGCGGGAGGGAGAAGACCCAGTACTTC.

The V and J genes are TRBV5-1 and TRBJ2-7, with TRBD2 matching over 8 bases. The CDR3 contains 18 residues. The germline V gene has CDR1 SGHRS and CDR2 YFSETQ. V was clipped by 0 bases and J by 5 bases; unmatched bases: 16. CDR3 DNA: TGCGCCAGCAGCTTGGCCCGGTATAACGGGAGGGCTCTCCACGAGCAGTACTTC. Amino acids: CASSLARYNGRALHEQYF.

The chain combines TRBV19 with TRBJ1-4; 7 nucleotides agree with TRBD1. The CDR3 has 17 amino acids. Germline V gene lookup returns CDR1 LNHDA and CDR2 SQIVND (reference sequence). The trim removed 4 bases at V and 3 bases at J, leaving 11 bases unmatched. The CDR3 protein is CASSTPTGSKANEKLFF. The CDR3, as DNA: TGTGCCAGTAGTACCCCGACAGGGAGTAAAGCTAATGAAAAACTGTTTTTT.

This clone has just a few counts. V is TRBV28 and J is TRBJ1-4, with D perhaps matching TRBD1 (6 bases). The V end was cut by 4 bases, the J end by 7 bases, with 16 bases between. CDR3 length: 15 residues. CDR1 is MDHEN and CDR2 is SYDVKM in the germline V gene. The CDR3 loop is CASSSGRGGSEKLFF. The CDR3 DNA follows: TGTGCCAGCAGTTCGGGGAGGGGGGGCTCTGAAAAACTGTTTTTT.

The rearrangement joins TRBV6-5 to TRBJ2-7; D is ambiguous. In germline, CDR1 is MNHEY, CDR2 SVGAGI. Trimming removed 6 bases at V and 4 bases at J, with 19 bases between. CDR3 length: 15 amino acids. The DNA of the CDR3 is TGTGCCAGCAGAAAACCGGGTTCCCTCGGGTACGAGCAGTACTTC. Translated: CASRKPGSLGYEQYF.

The chain recombines TRBV5-1 with TRBJ2-1; 8 nucleotides line up with TRBD2. Trimming removed 4 bases from V and 6 bases from J; junction bases left unmatched: 9. Germline assignment: CDR1 SGHRS and CDR2 YFSETQ. This CDR3 contains 15 residues. The CDR3 is CASSPGRERINEQFF. The CDR3 nucleotides are TGCGCCAGCAGCCCCGGGAGGGAGAGGATCAATGAGCAGTTCTTC.

This chain joins TRBV5-1 and TRBJ1-2; 11 bases align to TRBD1. This CDR3 region has 15 residues. Trimming removed 3 bases from V and 6 bases from J; junction bases left unmatched: 7. Per germline, CDR1 SGHRS and CDR2 YFSETQ. DNA for the CDR3: TGCGCCAGCAGCTCCCGGACAGGGGGCGCGGATGGCTACACCTTC. This gives the protein CASSSRTGGADGYTF. The entire variable domain, with the rest obtained from reference TRBV5-1 and TRBJ1-2, is as follows: KAGVTQTPRYLIKTRGQQVTLSCSPISGHRSVSWYQQTPGQGLQFLFEYFSETQRNKGNFPGRFSGRQFSNSRSEMNVSTLELGDSALYLCASSSRTGGADGYTFGSGTRLTVV.

The chain combines TRBV19 with TRBJ1-5, with 8 bases aligning to TRBD1. The J segment lost 0 bases and the V segment lost 6 bases, leaving 7 bases of the junction unmatched. This CDR3 region has 16 residues. The V gene's germline CDR1 is LNHDA and CDR2 SQIVND (reference sequence). This CDR3 reads CASSSGQGNSNQPQHF. DNA for the CDR3: TGTGCCAGTAGCAGTGGACAGGGCAATAGCAATCAGCCCCAGCATTTT.

V and J are TRBV5-4 and TRBJ2-1, with D perhaps matching TRBD2 (6 bases). Germline V gives CDR1 SGHNT, CDR2 YYREEE (reference sequence). V was trimmed by 4 bases and J by 10 bases, leaving 15 bases between them. The CDR3 is 13 amino acids. The CDR3 here is CASSPPGVWEQFF. The CDR3 DNA is TGTGCCAGCAGCCCCCCGGGGGTTTGGGAGCAGTTCTTC. Full variable domain (outside the CDR3, taken from reference TRBV5-4 and TRBJ2-1): ETGVTQSPTHLIKTRGQQVTLRCSSQSGHNTVSWYQQALGQGPQFIFQYYREEENGRGNFPPRFSGLQFPNYSSELNVNALELDDSALYLCASSPPGVWEQFFGPGTRLTVL.

This rearrangement joins TRBV28 to TRBJ1-2; weak D call: TRBD1 (6 bases). V was cut by 2 bases and J by 3 bases, with 16 bases left in between. The CDR3 contains 16 residues. The germline V gene has CDR1 MDHEN and CDR2 SYDVKM. CDR3 in amino acids: CASSLRGVGGDYGYTF. The CDR3 region has the DNA TGTGCCAGCAGTTTAAGGGGGGTGGGAGGGGACTATGGCTACACCTTC.

The CDR3 loop is CASSLLPGTRLLIWETQYF. CDR3 bases: TGTGCCAGCAGCTTACTACCCGGGACTAGACTACTGATTTGGGAGACCCAGTACTTC. J is TRBJ2-5 and V is TRBV11-2; 8 nucleotides align to TRBD2. Trimming cost V 2 bases and J 5 bases; bases outside gene matches: 19. This CDR3 region has 19 residues. Germline CDR1 and CDR2: SGHAT and FQNNGV.

This rearrangement joins TRBV28 to TRBJ1-2; no firm D call. Germline V gene lookup returns CDR1 MDHEN and CDR2 SYDVKM. The CDR3 extends over 14 amino acids. Trimming cost V 2 bases and J 4 bases, with 11 bases left between them. The CDR3 bases are TGTGCCAGCAGTTTAGCAGAGGTCGGCTATGGCTACACCTTC. Translating gives CASSLAEVGYGYTF.